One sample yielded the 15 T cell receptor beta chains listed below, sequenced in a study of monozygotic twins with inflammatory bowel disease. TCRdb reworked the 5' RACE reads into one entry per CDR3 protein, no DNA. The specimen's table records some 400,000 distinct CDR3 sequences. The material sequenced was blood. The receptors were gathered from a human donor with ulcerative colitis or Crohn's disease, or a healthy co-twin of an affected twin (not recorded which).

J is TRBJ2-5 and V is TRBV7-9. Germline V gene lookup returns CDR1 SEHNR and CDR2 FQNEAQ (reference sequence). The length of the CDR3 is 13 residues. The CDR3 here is CASSPTAEETQYF.

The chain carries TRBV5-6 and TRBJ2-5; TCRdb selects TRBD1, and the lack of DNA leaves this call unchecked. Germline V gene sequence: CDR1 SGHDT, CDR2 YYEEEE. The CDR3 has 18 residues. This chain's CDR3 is CASSPSGGGPPSQETQYF.

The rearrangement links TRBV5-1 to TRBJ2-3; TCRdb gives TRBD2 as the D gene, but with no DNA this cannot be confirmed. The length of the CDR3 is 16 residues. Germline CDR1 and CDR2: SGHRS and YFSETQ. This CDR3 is CASSPGTSGGKDTQYF.

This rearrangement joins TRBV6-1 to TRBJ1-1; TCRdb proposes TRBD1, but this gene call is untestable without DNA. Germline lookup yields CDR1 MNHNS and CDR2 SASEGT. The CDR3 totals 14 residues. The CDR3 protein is CASTIPGGGGEAFF.

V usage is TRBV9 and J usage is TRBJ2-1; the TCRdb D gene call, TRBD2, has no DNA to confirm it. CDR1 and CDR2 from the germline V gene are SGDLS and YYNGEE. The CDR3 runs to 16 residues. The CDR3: CASSVRGLGSDNEQFF.

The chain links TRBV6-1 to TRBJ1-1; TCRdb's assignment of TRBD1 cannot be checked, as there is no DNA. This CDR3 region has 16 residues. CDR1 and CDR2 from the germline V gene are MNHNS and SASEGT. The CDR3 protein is CASSEHTGTENTEAFF.

The CDR3 sequence: CATTTTGSNQPQHF. The V and J genes are TRBV15 and TRBJ1-5; checking the TCRdb D call of TRBD1 is not possible without DNA. Germline CDR1 is LNHNV and CDR2 is YYDKDF (reference sequence). The CDR3 length is 14 residues.

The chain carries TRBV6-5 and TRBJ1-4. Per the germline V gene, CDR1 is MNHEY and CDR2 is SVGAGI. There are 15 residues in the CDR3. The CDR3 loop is CASSSRTATNEKLFF.

CDR3 in amino acids: CASRDNWDSASLAFF. This rearrangement joins TRBV2 to TRBJ1-1; TCRdb selects TRBD1, and the lack of DNA leaves this call unchecked. Germline-derived CDR1 and CDR2 are SNHLY and FYNNEI. The CDR3 contains 15 residues. The variable domain in full, completed from reference TRBV2 and TRBJ1-1, reads EPEVTQTPSHQVTQMGQEVILRCVPISNHLYFYWYRQILGQKVEFLVSFYNNEISEKSEIFDDQFSVERPDGSNFTLKIRSTKLEDSAMYFCASRDNWDSASLAFFGQGTRLTVV.

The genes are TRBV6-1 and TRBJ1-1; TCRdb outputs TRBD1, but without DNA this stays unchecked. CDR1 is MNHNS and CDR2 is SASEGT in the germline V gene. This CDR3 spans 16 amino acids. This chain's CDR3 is CASSGPGTVLNTEAFF.

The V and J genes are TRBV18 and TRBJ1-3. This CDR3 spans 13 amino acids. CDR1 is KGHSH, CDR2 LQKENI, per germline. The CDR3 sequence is CASSRSPGNTIYF.

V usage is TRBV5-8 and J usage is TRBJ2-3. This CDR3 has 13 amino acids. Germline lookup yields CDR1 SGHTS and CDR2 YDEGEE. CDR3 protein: CASSLGFTDTQYF.

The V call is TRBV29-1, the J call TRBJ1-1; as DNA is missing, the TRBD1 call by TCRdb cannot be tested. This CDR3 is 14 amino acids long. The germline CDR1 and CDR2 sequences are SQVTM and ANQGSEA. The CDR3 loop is CSVERQGRSTEAFF. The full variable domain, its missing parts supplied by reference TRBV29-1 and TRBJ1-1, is SAVISQKPSRDICQRGTSLTIQCQVDSQVTMMFWYRQQPGQSLTLIATANQGSEATYESGFVIDKFPISRPNLTFSTLTVSNMSPEDSSIYLCSVERQGRSTEAFFGQGTRLTVV.

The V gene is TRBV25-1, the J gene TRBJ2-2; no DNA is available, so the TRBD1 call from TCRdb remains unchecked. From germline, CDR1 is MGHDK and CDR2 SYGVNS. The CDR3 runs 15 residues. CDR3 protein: CASSEDSRNTGELFF.

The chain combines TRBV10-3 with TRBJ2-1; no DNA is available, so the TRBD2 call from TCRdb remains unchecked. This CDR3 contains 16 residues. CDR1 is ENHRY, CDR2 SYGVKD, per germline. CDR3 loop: CAISESGGSGAQLQFF.